These T cell receptor beta chains were read from a single sample in a study of shared clonotypes between healthy human individuals. Measured with immunoSEQ multiplex PCR; TCRdb has only the in-frame clones, and not every one. The sample lists roughly 520,000 clones, about 96% seen once, with under 0.065% in the top ten. Input material: naive CD4+ T cells sorted from blood. Receptors originate from a woman under 40 in good health. The CDR3 runs from the conserved cysteine through the conserved F or W. A D gene is named only where the DNA matches it firmly. A clone size is listed for some rows: how often the clone was seen (once, few, many), or a class if it is expanded.

abundance: NA; j_gene: TRBJ1-4; v_gene: TRBV28; d_gene: NA; CDR3aa: CASSFGEKLFF; CDR3nt: TGTGCCAGCAGTTTTGGTGAAAAACTGTTTTTT
abundance: NA; j_gene: TRBJ1-5; v_gene: TRBV29-1; d_gene: NA; CDR3aa: CSVSGNNGEPQHF; CDR3nt: TGCAGCGTTTCGGGTAACAACGGGGAGCCCCAGCATTTT
abundance: NA; j_gene: TRBJ2-6; v_gene: TRBV18; d_gene: NA; CDR3aa: CASSPNGIWANVLTF; CDR3nt: TGTGCCAGCTCACCAAATGGGATCTGGGCCAACGTCCTGACTTTC
abundance: NA; j_gene: TRBJ2-7; v_gene: TRBV6-1; d_gene: TRBD2; CDR3aa: CASRIGEGWYEQYF; CDR3nt: TGTGCCAGCAGGATCGGGGAGGGGTGGTACGAGCAGTACTTC
abundance: NA; j_gene: TRBJ2-7; v_gene: TRBV5-5; d_gene: NA; CDR3aa: CASSLPSYEQYF; CDR3nt: TGTGCCAGCAGCTTGCCTTCCTACGAGCAGTACTTC
abundance: NA; j_gene: TRBJ2-6; v_gene: TRBV21-1; d_gene: NA; CDR3aa: CASSTGASGANVLTF; CDR3nt: TGTGCCAGCAGCACAGGTGCCTCTGGGGCCAACGTCCTGACTTTC
abundance: NA; j_gene: TRBJ1-5; v_gene: TRBV18; d_gene: TRBD1; CDR3aa: CASSPPGQGGQPQHF; CDR3nt: TGTGCCAGCTCACCACCGGGACAGGGAGGACAGCCCCAGCATTTT
abundance: NA; j_gene: TRBJ1-1; v_gene: TRBV2; d_gene: TRBD1; CDR3aa: CASSTDRGTVTEAFF; CDR3nt: TGTGCCAGCAGCACCGACAGGGGGACTGTCACTGAAGCTTTCTTT
abundance: NA; j_gene: TRBJ2-7; v_gene: TRBV4-2; d_gene: TRBD2; CDR3aa: CASSPDSSGYEQYF; CDR3nt: TGTGCCAGCAGCCCGGACTCTAGCGGATACGAGCAGTACTTC
abundance: NA; j_gene: TRBJ2-2; v_gene: TRBV7-6; d_gene: TRBD2; CDR3aa: CASSSTGSSGTGELFF; CDR3nt: TGTGCCAGCAGCTCCACCGGGAGTAGCGGGACCGGGGAGCTGTTTTTT
abundance: NA; j_gene: TRBJ2-7; v_gene: TRBV29-1; d_gene: TRBD2; CDR3aa: CSVSRLAGMYEQYF; CDR3nt: TGCAGCGTTTCAAGACTAGCGGGAATGTACGAGCAGTACTTC
abundance: NA; j_gene: TRBJ2-7; v_gene: TRBV5-1; d_gene: NA; CDR3aa: CASSSPGYEQYF; CDR3nt: TGCGCCAGCAGCTCCCCGGGCTACGAGCAGTACTTC
abundance: NA; j_gene: TRBJ1-1; v_gene: TRBV6-4; d_gene: NA; CDR3aa: CASSVDKNTEAFF; CDR3nt: TGTGCCAGCAGTGTTGACAAGAACACTGAAGCTTTCTTT
abundance: NA; j_gene: TRBJ1-2; v_gene: TRBV5-8; d_gene: NA; CDR3aa: CASSLYRQGHGYTF; CDR3nt: TGTGCCAGCAGCTTGTACAGGCAGGGGCATGGCTACACCTTC
abundance: NA; j_gene: TRBJ2-7; v_gene: TRBV6-5; d_gene: NA; CDR3aa: CASSYSEGLGSEQYF; CDR3nt: TGTGCCAGCAGTTATTCGGAGGGCCTAGGTAGTGAGCAGTACTTC
abundance: NA; j_gene: TRBJ1-4; v_gene: TRBV15; d_gene: NA; CDR3aa: CATSRGQGNEKLFF; CDR3nt: TGTGCCACCAGCAGAGGGCAGGGTAATGAAAAACTGTTTTTT
abundance: NA; j_gene: TRBJ2-1; v_gene: TRBV6-5; d_gene: NA; CDR3aa: CASAREVRRTDEQFF; CDR3nt: TGTGCCAGCGCCAGGGAGGTTCGGAGAACGGATGAGCAGTTCTTC
abundance: NA; j_gene: TRBJ1-5; v_gene: TRBV19; d_gene: NA; CDR3aa: CASRSGRAPKSNQPQHF; CDR3nt: TGTGCCAGTAGGTCCGGCAGGGCCCCCAAGAGCAATCAGCCCCAGCATTTT
abundance: NA; j_gene: TRBJ2-7; v_gene: TRBV7-9; d_gene: NA; CDR3aa: CASGISYEQYF; CDR3nt: TGTGCCAGCGGGATCTCCTACGAGCAGTACTTC
abundance: NA; j_gene: TRBJ1-4; v_gene: TRBV28; d_gene: NA; CDR3aa: CASGNEKLFF; CDR3nt: TGTGCCAGCGGGAACGAAAAACTGTTTTTT
abundance: NA; j_gene: TRBJ2-2; v_gene: TRBV7-6; d_gene: NA; CDR3aa: CASSLVRLTGELFF; CDR3nt: TGTGCCAGCAGCTTAGTGCGCCTCACCGGGGAGCTGTTTTTT
abundance: NA; j_gene: TRBJ2-3; v_gene: TRBV5-1; d_gene: NA; CDR3aa: CASSLQGRSDTQYF; CDR3nt: TGCGCCAGCAGCTTGCAGGGGAGGTCAGATACGCAGTATTTT
abundance: NA; j_gene: TRBJ2-5; v_gene: TRBV19; d_gene: NA; CDR3aa: CASSTRDRGETQYF; CDR3nt: TGTGCCAGTAGTACGCGGGATCGGGGAGAGACCCAGTACTTC
abundance: NA; j_gene: TRBJ1-1; v_gene: TRBV18; d_gene: NA; CDR3aa: CASSPWREVKTEAFF; CDR3nt: TGTGCCAGCTCACCCTGGAGAGAGGTGAAGACTGAAGCTTTCTTT
abundance: NA; j_gene: TRBJ2-7; v_gene: TRBV10-2; d_gene: NA; CDR3aa: CASSARDSRGYEQYF; CDR3nt: TGCGCCAGCAGTGCTAGGGACTCGAGGGGCTACGAGCAGTACTTC
abundance: NA; j_gene: TRBJ2-3; v_gene: TRBV2; d_gene: NA; CDR3aa: CASRAEIGTDTQYF; CDR3nt: TGTGCCAGCAGAGCGGAGATTGGGACAGATACGCAGTATTTT
abundance: NA; j_gene: TRBJ2-5; v_gene: TRBV21-1; d_gene: NA; CDR3aa: CASRRPRETQYF; CDR3nt: TGTGCCAGCAGGAGACCGAGGGAGACCCAGTACTTC
abundance: NA; j_gene: TRBJ2-1; v_gene: TRBV11-3; d_gene: TRBD1; CDR3aa: CASSSTGGWGNEQFF; CDR3nt: TGTGCCAGCAGCTCCACAGGGGGCTGGGGCAATGAGCAGTTCTTC
abundance: NA; j_gene: TRBJ1-5; v_gene: TRBV28; d_gene: TRBD1; CDR3aa: CASSLYGGTGNQPQHF; CDR3nt: TGTGCCAGCAGTTTATATGGGGGGACAGGGAATCAGCCCCAGCATTTT
abundance: once; j_gene: TRBJ2-5; v_gene: TRBV19; d_gene: TRBD2; CDR3aa: CASSKGASGMETQYF; CDR3nt: TGTGCCAGTAGTAAAGGGGCTAGCGGGATGGAGACCCAGTACTTC
abundance: NA; j_gene: TRBJ2-5; v_gene: TRBV25-1; d_gene: NA; CDR3aa: CASSETAQETQYF; CDR3nt: TGTGCCAGCAGTGAAACGGCGCAAGAGACCCAGTACTTC
abundance: NA; j_gene: TRBJ1-4; v_gene: TRBV29-1; d_gene: TRBD1; CDR3aa: CSVLRDSGEKLFF; CDR3nt: TGCAGCGTCCTCCGGGACAGTGGAGAAAAACTGTTTTTT
abundance: NA; j_gene: TRBJ2-7; v_gene: TRBV4-2; d_gene: TRBD2; CDR3aa: CASSQAGGVGLAGSYEQYF; CDR3nt: TGTGCCAGCAGCCAGGCTGGGGGGGTGGGACTAGCGGGCTCCTACGAGCAGTACTTC
abundance: NA; j_gene: TRBJ1-5; v_gene: TRBV27; d_gene: NA; CDR3aa: CASSPPGTNQPQHF; CDR3nt: TGTGCCAGCAGTCCCCCGGGAACCAATCAGCCCCAGCATTTT
abundance: NA; j_gene: TRBJ1-2; v_gene: TRBV6-6; d_gene: TRBD1; CDR3aa: CASSYSPVQGDGYTF; CDR3nt: TGTGCCAGCAGTTACTCGCCGGTCCAGGGGGATGGCTACACCTTC
abundance: NA; j_gene: TRBJ1-5; v_gene: TRBV27; d_gene: TRBD1; CDR3aa: CASRLFGQGVGQPQHF; CDR3nt: TGTGCCAGCAGACTATTCGGACAGGGGGTAGGACAGCCCCAGCATTTT
abundance: NA; j_gene: TRBJ1-3; v_gene: TRBV4-2; d_gene: NA; CDR3aa: CASSQDGRTGNTIYF; CDR3nt: TGTGCCAGCAGCCAAGATGGCCGCACTGGAAACACCATATATTTT
abundance: NA; j_gene: TRBJ1-2; v_gene: TRBV14; d_gene: NA; CDR3aa: CASSRLGGYTF; CDR3nt: TGTGCCAGCAGCCGCCTGGGTGGCTACACCTTC
abundance: NA; j_gene: TRBJ2-7; v_gene: TRBV18; d_gene: TRBD1; CDR3aa: CASSSNRDRDFYEQYF; CDR3nt: TGTGCCAGCTCATCCAACCGGGACAGGGACTTCTACGAGCAGTACTTC